This record looks at one T cell receptor (beta chain) sequence and its context. This record comes from a study of shared clonotypes between healthy human individuals. Whole-study context: CD8 memory received one plate per donor, CD8 naive two, CD4 memory three and CD4 naive three.

Germline loops: CDR1 SNHLY, CDR2 FYNNEI. This CDR3 is built from 13 residues. The ends were cut back, 10 bases at V and 2 bases at J, with 13 bases in the middle. Evenly divided among several immunoSEQ plates was the genomic DNA of each subset. Some clones are missing from TCRdb's copy, which holds only in-frame ones; the method was immunoSEQ multiplex PCR. The repertoire holds millions of clones, with approximately 94% as singletons. Terminally differentiated effector memory CD45RA+ cells were excluded from the naive CD8 cells, which were CD45RO-negative and positively selected for CCR7. The sequence was obtained from a man aged 18 to 30 in good health. Some clones in this sample may be carry-over from other donors' samples. Sequencing was done on a sample of naive CD8+ T cells from PBMCs. The rearrangement links TRBV2 to TRBJ2-3; D gene unclear. The CDR3 spells CATDGRITDTQYF. The CDR3 coding sequence is TGTGCCACCGACGGACGGATCACAGATACGCAGTATTTT.